These 31 T cell receptor beta chains were all obtained from the same sample, sequenced in a study of blood T cell repertoires in COVID-19. Sequencing used immunoSEQ multiplex PCR; TCRdb keeps in-frame clones, though not all of them. The sample shows 210,000 or so clones, about 92% of them seen only once. Sequenced: peripheral blood. These receptors were collected from a man in his thirties or forties with acute or convalescent COVID-19.

This sequence joins TRBV2 and TRBJ2-1; 10 positions match TRBD1. CDR3 length equals 14 residues. From germline, CDR1 is SNHLY and CDR2 FYNNEI. The J segment lost 6 bases and the V segment lost 4 bases, leaving 3 bases of the junction unmatched. CDR3 nucleotide sequence: TGTGCCAGCAGTGCGGACAGGGGGAGCAATGAGCAGTTCTTC. Protein sequence: CASSADRGSNEQFF.

The chain uses TRBV3-1 (or the pseudogene TRBV3-2) and TRBJ1-2; TRBD1 aligns across 7 bases. Germline trimming cut 1 base from V and 4 bases from J; bases unmatched to any gene: 15. Germline loops: CDR1 LGHDT, CDR2 YNNKEL (reference sequence). The CDR3 totals 18 residues. The CDR3 loop reads CASSQVRQGVSPGYGYTF. The CDR3 DNA is TGTGCCAGCAGCCAAGTACGGCAGGGGGTCTCCCCTGGCTATGGCTACACCTTC.

There are a few counts of this clone. The chain couples TRBV10-1 to TRBJ1-6; D might be TRBD1 (5 bases). Germline CDR1 and CDR2: WNHNN and SYGVQD (reference sequence). The CDR3 spans 14 residues. The V and J ends lost 5 bases and 7 bases respectively, with 12 bases between them. DNA of the CDR3: TGCGCCAGCAGTCTTGACAGTGGAAATTCACCCCTCCACTTT. It specifies CASSLDSGNSPLHF.

This rearrangement joins TRBV24-1 to TRBJ2-4; TRBD2 is a possible D gene (5 bases). There are 13 residues in the CDR3. Germline loops: CDR1 KGHDR, CDR2 SFDVKD. The ends were cut back, 5 bases at V and 7 bases at J, with 11 bases in the middle. CDR3 amino acids: CATSVAPGNIQYF. CDR3 coding DNA: TGTGCCACCAGTGTAGCGCCGGGCAACATTCAGTACTTC.

The chain uses TRBV11-2 and TRBJ2-5, with TRBD2 matching over 13 bases. CDR3 length: 15 amino acids. The V and J ends lost 6 bases and 7 bases, in that order; junction bases with no gene match: 8. Germline-derived CDR1 and CDR2 are SGHAT and FQNNGV. The chain's CDR3 is CASSSGTSGIGTQYF. CDR3 nucleotide sequence: TGTGCCAGCAGTTCCGGGACTAGCGGGATTGGGACCCAGTACTTC. Looking up the rest from reference TRBV11-2 and TRBJ2-5 gives the full variable domain: EAGVAQSPRYKIIEKRQSVAFWCNPISGHATLYWYQQILGQGPKLLIQFQNNGVVDDSQLPKDRFSAERLKGVDSTLKIQPAKLEDSAVYLCASSSGTSGIGTQYFGPGTRLLVL.

J is TRBJ2-7 and V is TRBV27; TRBD1 matches 9 bases. CDR3 length: 14 residues. V was clipped by 5 bases and J by 4 bases; unmatched bases: 6. Germline assignment: CDR1 MNHEY and CDR2 SMNVEV (reference sequence). CDR3 nucleotides: TGTGCCAGCAGTGAACAGGGGGCGCAGTACGAGCAGTACTTC. Its translation: CASSEQGAQYEQYF.

This sequence joins TRBV27 and TRBJ2-6; D is unclear. Trimming stripped 10 bases from V and 0 bases from J, with 4 bases between. The CDR3 sequence is 12 residues long. Germline V CDR1 and CDR2: MNHEY, SMNVEV (reference sequence). CDR3 amino acids: CATFSGANVLTF. The CDR3, as DNA: TGTGCCACCTTCTCTGGGGCCAACGTCCTGACTTTC.

The CDR3 DNA reads as TGTGCCAGCAGCCCAGGAGTTAGGGGCACTGAAGCTTTCTTT. Residues: CASSPGVRGTEAFF. V and J are TRBV6-5 and TRBJ1-1; tentatively, D is TRBD1 (5 bases). Germline V gene sequence: CDR1 MNHEY, CDR2 SVGAGI. The CDR3 loop spans 14 amino acids. The V end lost 6 bases, the J end lost 4 bases, and 15 bases lay between the germline ends.

CDR3 DNA sequence: TGCGCCAGCAGCTTGGGGACTAGCGGGGTTTACAATGAGCAGTTCTTC. It yields the protein CASSLGTSGVYNEQFF. The rearrangement joins TRBV5-1 to TRBJ2-1; the match to TRBD2 covers 12 bases. There are 16 residues in the CDR3. CDR1 is SGHRS, CDR2 YFSETQ, per germline. The V gene end was trimmed by 0 bases and the J gene end by 4 bases; junction bases not matched to a gene: 2. The whole variable domain, remainder taken from reference TRBV5-1 and TRBJ2-1, is KAGVTQTPRYLIKTRGQQVTLSCSPISGHRSVSWYQQTPGQGLQFLFEYFSETQRNKGNFPGRFSGRQFSNSRSEMNVSTLELGDSALYLCASSLGTSGVYNEQFFGPGTRLTVL.

The rearrangement joins TRBV10-2 to TRBJ1-2; perhaps TRBD1 as D (5 bases). The CDR3 has 13 residues. Germline loops: CDR1 WSHSY, CDR2 SAAADI. Trimming cost V 3 bases and J 2 bases, with 7 bases left between them. CDR3 sequence (DNA): TGCGCCAGCAGTGACAGGGCCAACTATGGCTACACCTTC. Protein product: CASSDRANYGYTF.

The V gene is TRBV24-1, the J gene TRBJ2-1; 10 bases map to TRBD2. The CDR3 totals 16 residues. Germline values: CDR1 KGHDR, CDR2 SFDVKD. Trimming cost V 1 base and J 4 bases; bases outside gene matches: 3. CDR3 loop: CATSDLAAGGYNEQFF. In nucleotides, the CDR3 is TGTGCCACCAGTGATTTAGCAGCGGGAGGGTACAATGAGCAGTTCTTC.

J is TRBJ2-7 and V is TRBV28; tentative D call: TRBD1 (6 bases). This CDR3 has 12 amino acids. V lost 10 bases to trimming and J lost 4 bases, with 14 bases between them. From germline, CDR1 is MDHEN and CDR2 SYDVKM. The CDR3: CAISGQLYEQYF. The DNA of the CDR3 is TGTGCCATCAGCGGACAGTTATACGAGCAGTACTTC.

The J gene is TRBJ2-5, the V gene TRBV5-6, with TRBD1 matching over 7 bases. V was pared by 4 bases and J by 3 bases, with 6 bases of the junction left unmatched. The CDR3 spans 14 residues. Germline CDR1 and CDR2: SGHDT and YYEEEE. The DNA of the CDR3 is TGTGCCAGCAGCACCGGGACAGCTAAAGAGACCCAGTACTTC. This encodes CASSTGTAKETQYF.

The V call is TRBV9, the J call TRBJ2-3; tentatively, D is TRBD1 (6 bases). V dropped 0 bases and J dropped 3 bases, with 11 bases sitting between them. The germline CDR1 and CDR2 sequences are SGDLS and YYNGEE. The CDR3 length is 15 residues. The DNA of the CDR3 is TGTGCCAGCAGCGTAGATGGGGGCCTGACAGATACGCAGTATTTT. Protein product: CASSVDGGLTDTQYF.

CDR3 nucleotide sequence: TGTGCCAGCAGCTTACGCCCAGACTCGGGCTATGGCTACACCTTC. It codes for CASSLRPDSGYGYTF. The chain is built from TRBV7-3 and TRBJ1-2; D is unresolved. The V end lost 2 bases, the J end lost 4 bases, and 14 bases lay between the germline ends. Germline assignment: CDR1 SGHTA and CDR2 FQGTGA. The CDR3 extends over 15 amino acids.

The chain couples TRBV19 to TRBJ2-1; TRBD2 is a possible D gene (5 bases). CDR1 is LNHDA, CDR2 SQIVND, per germline (reference sequence). Trimming took off 1 base at V and 10 bases at J, with 14 bases between the two ends. CDR3 length equals 14 residues. CDR3: CASSIGSVGGEQFF. For the CDR3, the DNA is TGTGCCAGTAGTATAGGTTCCGTCGGAGGAGAGCAGTTCTTC.

The chain joins TRBV30 to TRBJ2-1, with 7 bases aligning to TRBD2. CDR1 is GTSNPN and CDR2 is SVGIG in the germline V gene (reference sequence). The V segment lost 5 bases and the J segment 1 base; nucleotides outside the gene matches: 8. The CDR3 has 15 amino acids. CDR3 DNA sequence: TGTGCCTGGGCCAAAACCGGGGGGTCCTACAATGAGCAGTTCTTC. Protein sequence: CAWAKTGGSYNEQFF.

The gene calls are TRBV3-1 (or the pseudogene TRBV3-2) and TRBJ2-1; 9 nucleotides line up with TRBD2. The CDR3 sequence is 15 residues long. CDR1 and CDR2 (germline): LGHDT, YNNKEL (reference sequence). The ends lost 4 bases at V and 5 bases at J; junction bases unmatched: 6. The CDR3: CASSLSAGGNNEQFF. The CDR3 nucleotides are TGTGCCAGCAGCCTGTCTGCGGGAGGGAACAATGAGCAGTTCTTC.

CDR3 DNA sequence: TGTGCCAGCTCACCACCGGGCAGGGGGAACTATGGCTACACCTTC. It codes for CASSPPGRGNYGYTF. V is TRBV18 and J is TRBJ1-2; 7 bases agree with TRBD1. Germline trimming cut 0 bases from V and 2 bases from J; bases unmatched to any gene: 3. CDR1 is KGHSH, CDR2 LQKENI, per germline. The CDR3 is 15 residues long.

This clone was observed a handful of times. This chain links TRBV19 with TRBJ1-1; D unclear. CDR1 is LNHDA and CDR2 is SQIVND in the germline V gene (reference sequence). This CDR3 is 15 amino acids long. V lost 2 bases and J 0 bases, leaving 10 bases between the germline ends. CDR3 coding DNA: TGTGCCAGTAGTATACGCCGGGAGCTGAACACTGAAGCTTTCTTT. Translated: CASSIRRELNTEAFF. Full variable domain (missing parts from reference TRBV19 and TRBJ1-1): DGGITQSPKYLFRKEGQNVTLSCEQNLNHDAMYWYRQDPGQGLRLIYYSQIVNDFQKGDIAEGYSVSREKKESFPLTVTSAQKNPTAFYLCASSIRRELNTEAFFGQGTRLTVV.

This clone was seen just once. The gene calls are TRBV9 and TRBJ1-5; 10 bases match TRBD1. The CDR3 length is 14 residues. V lost 3 bases and J lost 5; bases outside the gene matches: 2. Germline V gives CDR1 SGDLS, CDR2 YYNGEE. This chain's CDR3 is CASSEGTGDQPQHF. CDR3 DNA: TGTGCCAGCAGCGAGGGGACAGGGGATCAGCCCCAGCATTTT.

The genes are TRBV19 and TRBJ2-5; D is ambiguous. The CDR3 length is 13 residues. Germline V CDR1 and CDR2: LNHDA, SQIVND (reference sequence). The ends were cut back, 1 base at V and 5 bases at J, with 8 bases in the middle. The CDR3 nucleotides are TGTGCCAGTAGTATAGTACAGTACGAGACCCAGTACTTC. Amino acids: CASSIVQYETQYF. The variable domain in full, with the rest retrieved from reference TRBV19 and TRBJ2-5, is DGGITQSPKYLFRKEGQNVTLSCEQNLNHDAMYWYRQDPGQGLRLIYYSQIVNDFQKGDIAEGYSVSREKKESFPLTVTSAQKNPTAFYLCASSIVQYETQYFGPGTRLLVL.

This sequence joins TRBV11-2 and TRBJ2-7; the match to TRBD2 covers 9 bases. This CDR3 is 16 amino acids long. V was clipped by 3 bases and J by 4 bases; unmatched bases: 10. From germline, CDR1 is SGHAT and CDR2 FQNNGV. CDR3 sequence: CASSFGRGGRVYEQYF. CDR3 DNA sequence: TGTGCCAGCAGCTTCGGTCGGGGCGGGAGGGTGTACGAGCAGTACTTC.

This clone was detected only a few times. The J gene is TRBJ2-3, the V gene TRBV3-1 (or the pseudogene TRBV3-2); D is perhaps TRBD2 (6 bases). The germline V gene encodes CDR1 LGHDT and CDR2 YNNKEL (reference sequence). The CDR3 covers 13 residues. V was shortened by 4 bases and J by 5 bases, with 10 bases between the two germline ends. Here the CDR3 reads CASSRLGGDTQYF. The CDR3 region has the DNA TGTGCCAGCAGCCGACTGGGGGGAGATACGCAGTATTTT.

The CDR3 DNA reads TGTGCCAGCAGTTTTAAGGGGGCGAACTACGAGCAGTACTTC. This encodes CASSFKGANYEQYF. This chain links TRBV28 with TRBJ2-7, with 7 positions matching TRBD1. This CDR3 spans 14 amino acids. CDR1 is MDHEN and CDR2 is SYDVKM in the germline V gene. Trimming cost V 3 bases and J 3 bases; bases outside gene matches: 5.

The rearrangement joins TRBV7-9 to TRBJ1-5; 8 nucleotides match TRBD1. Germline V lookup: CDR1 SEHNR, CDR2 FQNEAQ (reference sequence). Germline trimming cut 5 bases from V and 4 bases from J; bases unmatched to any gene: 7. This CDR3 is built from 15 residues. The CDR3 DNA sequence: TGTGCCAGCAGCCCAGCCAGGGGGCGGAATCAGCCCCAGCATTTT. Its translation: CASSPARGRNQPQHF.

The rearrangement joins TRBV29-1 to TRBJ2-3; possible D gene TRBD2, 5 bases. V lost 7 bases and J lost 2, with 16 bases in between. This CDR3 is built from 14 residues. Germline CDR1 is SQVTM and CDR2 is ANQGSEA. The DNA of the CDR3 is TGCAGCGGGATAGAGCGGAAGCACACAGATACGCAGTATTTT. Translated, it gives CSGIERKHTDTQYF.

The rearrangement joins TRBV19 to TRBJ2-1; 10 nucleotides align to TRBD1. Germline V lookup: CDR1 LNHDA, CDR2 SQIVND (reference sequence). This CDR3 has 16 residues. V dropped 5 bases and J dropped 6; count of bases not matched to a gene: 10. The CDR3 region has the DNA TGTGCCAGTAGTCTCCTGGCGGGACAGGGGAGCAATGAGCAGTTCTTC. Translating it yields CASSLLAGQGSNEQFF. The full variable domain, its missing parts supplied by reference TRBV19 and TRBJ2-1, is DGGITQSPKYLFRKEGQNVTLSCEQNLNHDAMYWYRQDPGQGLRLIYYSQIVNDFQKGDIAEGYSVSREKKESFPLTVTSAQKNPTAFYLCASSLLAGQGSNEQFFGPGTRLTVL.

This clone was observed many times. The V call is TRBV19, the J call TRBJ2-1, with TRBD2 as a possible D gene (6 bases). The CDR3 sequence is 15 residues long. The germline V gene encodes CDR1 LNHDA and CDR2 SQIVND (reference sequence). Trimming took off 4 bases at V and 13 bases at J, with 23 bases between the two ends. The CDR3 reads CASSRTGGGLNPQFF. DNA of the CDR3: TGTGCCAGTAGTAGAACTGGTGGAGGGCTTAACCCCCAGTTCTTC.

This chain uses TRBV2 with TRBJ2-3; D is undetermined. V was pared by 4 bases and J by 7 bases, with 9 bases between. The germline V gene encodes CDR1 SNHLY and CDR2 FYNNEI. The length of the CDR3 is 12 residues. The DNA for the CDR3 is TGTGCCAGCAGTGCGCTAATGAATACGCAGTATTTT. It yields the protein CASSALMNTQYF.

The chain carries TRBV6-5 and TRBJ1-4, with no clear D. The CDR3 covers 16 residues. Germline CDR1 is MNHEY and CDR2 is SVGAGI. V was trimmed by 0 bases and J by 6 bases, leaving 14 bases between them. The CDR3 loop reads CASSYSIGGTDEKLFF. The CDR3 DNA sequence: TGTGCCAGCAGTTACTCGATCGGTGGTACGGATGAAAAACTGTTTTTT.